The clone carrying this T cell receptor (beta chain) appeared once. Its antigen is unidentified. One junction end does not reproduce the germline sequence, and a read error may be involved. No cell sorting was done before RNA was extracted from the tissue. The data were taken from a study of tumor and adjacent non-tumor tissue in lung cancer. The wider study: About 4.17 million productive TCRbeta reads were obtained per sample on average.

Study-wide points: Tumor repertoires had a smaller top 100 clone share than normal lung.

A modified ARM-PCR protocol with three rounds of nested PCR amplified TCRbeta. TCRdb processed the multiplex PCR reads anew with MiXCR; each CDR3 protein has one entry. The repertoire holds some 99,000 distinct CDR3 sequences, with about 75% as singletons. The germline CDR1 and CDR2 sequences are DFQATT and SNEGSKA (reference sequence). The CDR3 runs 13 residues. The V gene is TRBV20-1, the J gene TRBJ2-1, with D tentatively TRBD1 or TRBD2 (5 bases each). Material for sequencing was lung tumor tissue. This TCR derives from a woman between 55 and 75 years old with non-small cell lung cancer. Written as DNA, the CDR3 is TGCACTGCTAGAAGGGACCAATACAATGAGGAGTTATTC. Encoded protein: CTARRDQYNEELF.